The 16 T cell receptor beta chains below come from one sample, sequenced in a study of OX40 agonist ivuxolimab in advanced cancers. Sequenced by immunoSEQ multiplex PCR; TCRdb stores in-frame clones only, minus some. The table has 45,000 or so clones, approximately 82% seen once. Sequenced material: CD4+ or CD8+ T cells sorted from blood, taken in a trial of the OX40 agonist ivuxolimab. These receptors were obtained from an adult with an advanced solid tumor such as melanoma, head and neck, liver or kidney cancer.

V gene TRBV9 combines with J gene TRBJ2-7; D assignment may be TRBD1 or TRBD2 (5 bases each). Per the germline V gene, CDR1 is SGDLS and CDR2 is YYNGEE. V lost 4 bases, J lost 6 bases, and 17 bases lay in between. The length of the CDR3 is 14 residues. The chain's CDR3 is CASSRQSGSGEQYF. CDR3 sequence (DNA): TGTGCCAGCAGCCGACAGTCAGGGAGTGGCGAGCAGTACTTC.

The chain carries TRBV6-1 and TRBJ2-7; 10 nucleotides match TRBD1. Germline assignment: CDR1 MNHNS and CDR2 SASEGT. V lost 9 bases, J lost 2 bases, and 7 bases stayed unmatched. The CDR3 is 14 residues long. CDR3 region: CASGGDRGPYEQYF. CDR3 nucleotide sequence: TGTGCCAGTGGCGGGGACAGGGGCCCCTACGAGCAGTACTTC.

This chain joins TRBV7-9 and TRBJ1-1; weak D call: TRBD1 (6 bases). Trimming cost V 7 bases and J 0 bases, with 12 bases left between them. From germline, CDR1 is SEHNR and CDR2 FQNEAQ (reference sequence). This CDR3 has 14 residues. The CDR3 spells CASKTDRMNTEAFF. The CDR3 region has the DNA TGTGCCAGCAAGACGGACAGAATGAACACTGAAGCTTTCTTT.

The table lists this clone with a few counts. V gene TRBV7-9 combines with J gene TRBJ1-1; D gene unclear. Deletions cut 8 bases from V and 4 bases from J, with 11 bases between. The CDR3 spans 12 residues. Germline V CDR1 and CDR2: SEHNR, FQNEAQ (reference sequence). CDR3 DNA sequence: TGTGCCAGCGGGAGGGTGGGCACTGAAGCTTTCTTT. Translating gives CASGRVGTEAFF.

The J gene is TRBJ2-2, the V gene TRBV4-1; tentatively, D is TRBD2 (5 bases). V lost 4 bases to trimming and J lost 6 bases, with 6 bases between them. Germline V CDR1 and CDR2: MGHRA, YSYEKL. The CDR3 has 12 amino acids. The CDR3 here is CASSRGSGELFF. The CDR3 nucleotides are TGCGCCAGCAGCCGAGGGTCCGGGGAGCTGTTTTTT.

The rearrangement uses TRBV5-1 and TRBJ2-3, with D hard to call. The length of the CDR3 is 12 residues. Trimming removed 0 bases at V and 5 bases at J, with 4 bases between. Germline V lookup: CDR1 SGHRS, CDR2 YFSETQ. The DNA for the CDR3 is TGCGCCAGCAGCTTGGAAGGAGATACGCAGTATTTT. This codes for CASSLEGDTQYF. The entire variable domain, with the rest obtained from reference TRBV5-1 and TRBJ2-3, is as follows: KAGVTQTPRYLIKTRGQQVTLSCSPISGHRSVSWYQQTPGQGLQFLFEYFSETQRNKGNFPGRFSGRQFSNSRSEMNVSTLELGDSALYLCASSLEGDTQYFGPGTRLTVL.

The CDR3 sequence is CASSPREGGRNGYTF. CDR3 bases: TGTGCCAGCAGCCCACGAGAGGGGGGGCGTAATGGCTACACCTTC. This sequence joins TRBV4-2 and TRBJ1-2; D might be TRBD1 (6 bases). The CDR3 is 15 amino acids. Germline CDR1 and CDR2: LGHNA and YNFKEQ. V lost 4 bases to trimming and J lost 6 bases, with 18 bases between them.

The genes are TRBV7-2 and TRBJ1-5, with 7 bases lining up with TRBD1. The CDR3 contains 13 residues. Germline CDR1 SGHTA, CDR2 FQGNSA. Trimming at V came to 5 bases and at J to 7 bases, leaving 5 bases not matched to a gene. The CDR3 here is CASSDRVGQPQHF. Here the CDR3 DNA reads TGTGCCAGCAGCGACAGGGTTGGGCAGCCCCAGCATTTT.

The chain employs TRBV5-4 and TRBJ1-2, with D hard to call. V lost 3 bases, J lost 2 bases, and 5 bases lay in between. This CDR3 has 12 amino acids. Germline CDR1 SGHNT, CDR2 YYREEE (reference sequence). CDR3 protein: CASSSVNYGYTF. The CDR3 DNA is TGTGCCAGCAGCTCTGTCAACTATGGCTACACCTTC.

This sequence joins TRBV29-1 and TRBJ1-2; a weak D match, TRBD1 (5 bases). V lost 3 bases, J lost 5 bases, and 7 bases lay in between. CDR3 length equals 11 residues. Germline lookup yields CDR1 SQVTM and CDR2 ANQGSEA. The CDR3 loop is CSVERQYGYTF. The CDR3 nucleotides are TGCAGCGTTGAGCGACAGTATGGCTACACCTTC.

This rearrangement joins TRBV7-2 to TRBJ2-1, with a tentative D call TRBD1 (5 bases). Germline CDR1 is SGHTA and CDR2 is FQGNSA. This CDR3 is built from 14 residues. The ends were cut back, 1 base at V and 2 bases at J, with 6 bases in the middle. The CDR3 here is CASSLGTPYNEQFF. In nucleotides, the CDR3 is TGTGCCAGCAGCTTAGGGACACCCTACAATGAGCAGTTCTTC. Supplemented by reference TRBV7-2 and TRBJ2-1, the full variable domain reads GAGVSQSPSNKVTEKGKDVELRCDPISGHTALYWYRQSLGQGLEFLIYFQGNSAPDKSGLPSDRFSAERTGGSVSTLTIQRTQQEDSAVYLCASSLGTPYNEQFFGPGTRLTVL.

V usage is TRBV7-9 and J usage is TRBJ2-2; perhaps TRBD2 as D (5 bases). The V end was cut by 5 bases, the J end by 1 base, with 17 bases between. Germline assignment: CDR1 SEHNR and CDR2 FQNEAQ (reference sequence). The CDR3 has 17 amino acids. CDR3 in DNA: TGTGCCAGCAGCCCCAGCCCCGGAGGCGGGAACACCGGGGAGCTGTTTTTT. Residues: CASSPSPGGGNTGELFF.

The gene calls are TRBV15 and TRBJ2-1, with 11 nucleotides matching TRBD2. CDR1 LNHNV and CDR2 YYDKDF come from the germline V gene (reference sequence). V lost 0 bases to trimming and J lost 7 bases; unmatched junction nucleotides: 8. This CDR3 has 17 residues. CDR3 amino acids: CATSRDRLAGIWNEQFF. The CDR3 bases are TGTGCCACCAGCAGAGATCGACTAGCGGGGATTTGGAATGAGCAGTTCTTC.

V and J are TRBV6-5 and TRBJ2-7; 8 bases are shared with TRBD2. Germline V CDR1 and CDR2: MNHEY, SVGAGI. The CDR3 sequence is 16 residues long. Losses at the gene ends were 0 bases for V and 3 bases for J; bases not matched to a gene: 7. The CDR3 nucleotides read TGTGCCAGCAGTTACTCTAGCGGGGAGACCTTCTACGAGCAGTACTTC. It encodes CASSYSSGETFYEQYF.

This clone was seen a handful of times. This chain joins TRBV5-6 and TRBJ1-2, with D possibly matching TRBD1 (6 bases). The length of the CDR3 is 16 residues. Per germline, CDR1 SGHDT and CDR2 YYEEEE. V dropped 3 bases and J dropped 2 bases, with 17 bases sitting between them. The CDR3 DNA follows: TGTGCCAGCAGCTGGGGGGGCTACAGGGTGAACTATGGCTACACCTTC. It translates to CASSWGGYRVNYGYTF.

The chain links TRBV2 to TRBJ1-5; D perhaps matches TRBD1 (6 bases). The CDR3 contains 13 residues. The V gene lost 5 bases and the J gene lost 7 bases, with 12 bases spanning the gap. In germline, CDR1 is SNHLY, CDR2 FYNNEI. CDR3 coding DNA: TGTGCCAGCAGTCGGGACATACGGCAGCCCCAGCATTTT. This translates into CASSRDIRQPQHF.